This section outlines one T cell receptor beta chain sequence together with its context. The antigen is not known. In the authors' methods: Sample TCR totals centred on a median of approximately 96,000, ranging roughly 20,000 to 750,000. TCRdb re-derived calls from the RACE reads in MiXCR, one entry per CDR3 protein. TCRdb assigned the V and J calls; the authors' analysis was not used. The sample comprises around 45,000 distinct CDR3 sequences, approximately 4% of which are singletons, and 5.6% rests with the top ten. Described time point: healthy volunteer bleed at 6 weeks. Whole blood that had not been fractionated was the source of extracted total RNA. The sample is drawn from a study of human T cells and chemical hapten exposure. Whole-study context: Slight volume differences across pooled libraries mainly accounted for varying per-sample TCR yields. The study, taken as a whole, reports: High-frequency TCRs, those above 1 in 1000, stayed the same after DPC sensitization.

This CDR3 contains 14 residues. V was clipped by 3 bases and J by 8 bases, with 14 bases between them. CDR1 and CDR2 from the germline V gene are ENHRY and SYGVKD. Sequencing was done on a sample of whole blood. This clonotype was obtained from a human donor in good health. Some clones in this sample may be carry-over from other donors' samples. This chain uses TRBV10-3 with TRBJ2-1, with a possible D match to TRBD1 (6 bases). The CDR3 DNA is TGTGCCATCAGTGAAGGGGGAATATCACATGAGCAGTTCTTC. Encoded protein: CAISEGGISHEQFF.